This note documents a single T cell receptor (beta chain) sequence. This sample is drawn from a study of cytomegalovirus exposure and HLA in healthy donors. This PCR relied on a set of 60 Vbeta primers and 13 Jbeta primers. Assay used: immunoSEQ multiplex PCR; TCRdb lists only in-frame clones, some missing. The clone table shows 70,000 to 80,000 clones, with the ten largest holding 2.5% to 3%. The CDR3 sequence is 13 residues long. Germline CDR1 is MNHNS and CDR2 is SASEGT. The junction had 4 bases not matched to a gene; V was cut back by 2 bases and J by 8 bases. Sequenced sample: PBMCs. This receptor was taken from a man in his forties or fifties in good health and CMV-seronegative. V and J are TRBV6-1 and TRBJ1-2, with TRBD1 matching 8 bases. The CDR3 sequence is CASSEQGAGGYTF. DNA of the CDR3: TGTGCCAGCAGTGAACAGGGGGCTGGAGGCTACACCTTC.